This TCR beta chain emerged from a study of control samples from healthy donors and cancer patients. After removal of 8 bases from V and 4 bases from J, the junction contained 7 bases not matched to a gene. This CDR3 spans 17 amino acids. Germline-derived CDR1 and CDR2 are MNHEY and SMNVEV (reference sequence). The protocol was immunoSEQ multiplex PCR, while the TCRdb copy is restricted to in-frame clones and leaves out a portion. This sample has roughly 80,000 clones; roughly 88% occur once, and the top ten carry 4.5% to 6%. The genes are TRBV27 and TRBJ2-2; 16 bases line up with TRBD2. The origin of this receptor is a woman aged 50 to 60 in good health. Sequenced material: blood. The DNA for the CDR3 is TGTGCCAGCGGGACTAGCGGGGGGGCCAGGAGCACCGGGGAGCTGTTTTTT. It yields the protein CASGTSGGARSTGELFF.